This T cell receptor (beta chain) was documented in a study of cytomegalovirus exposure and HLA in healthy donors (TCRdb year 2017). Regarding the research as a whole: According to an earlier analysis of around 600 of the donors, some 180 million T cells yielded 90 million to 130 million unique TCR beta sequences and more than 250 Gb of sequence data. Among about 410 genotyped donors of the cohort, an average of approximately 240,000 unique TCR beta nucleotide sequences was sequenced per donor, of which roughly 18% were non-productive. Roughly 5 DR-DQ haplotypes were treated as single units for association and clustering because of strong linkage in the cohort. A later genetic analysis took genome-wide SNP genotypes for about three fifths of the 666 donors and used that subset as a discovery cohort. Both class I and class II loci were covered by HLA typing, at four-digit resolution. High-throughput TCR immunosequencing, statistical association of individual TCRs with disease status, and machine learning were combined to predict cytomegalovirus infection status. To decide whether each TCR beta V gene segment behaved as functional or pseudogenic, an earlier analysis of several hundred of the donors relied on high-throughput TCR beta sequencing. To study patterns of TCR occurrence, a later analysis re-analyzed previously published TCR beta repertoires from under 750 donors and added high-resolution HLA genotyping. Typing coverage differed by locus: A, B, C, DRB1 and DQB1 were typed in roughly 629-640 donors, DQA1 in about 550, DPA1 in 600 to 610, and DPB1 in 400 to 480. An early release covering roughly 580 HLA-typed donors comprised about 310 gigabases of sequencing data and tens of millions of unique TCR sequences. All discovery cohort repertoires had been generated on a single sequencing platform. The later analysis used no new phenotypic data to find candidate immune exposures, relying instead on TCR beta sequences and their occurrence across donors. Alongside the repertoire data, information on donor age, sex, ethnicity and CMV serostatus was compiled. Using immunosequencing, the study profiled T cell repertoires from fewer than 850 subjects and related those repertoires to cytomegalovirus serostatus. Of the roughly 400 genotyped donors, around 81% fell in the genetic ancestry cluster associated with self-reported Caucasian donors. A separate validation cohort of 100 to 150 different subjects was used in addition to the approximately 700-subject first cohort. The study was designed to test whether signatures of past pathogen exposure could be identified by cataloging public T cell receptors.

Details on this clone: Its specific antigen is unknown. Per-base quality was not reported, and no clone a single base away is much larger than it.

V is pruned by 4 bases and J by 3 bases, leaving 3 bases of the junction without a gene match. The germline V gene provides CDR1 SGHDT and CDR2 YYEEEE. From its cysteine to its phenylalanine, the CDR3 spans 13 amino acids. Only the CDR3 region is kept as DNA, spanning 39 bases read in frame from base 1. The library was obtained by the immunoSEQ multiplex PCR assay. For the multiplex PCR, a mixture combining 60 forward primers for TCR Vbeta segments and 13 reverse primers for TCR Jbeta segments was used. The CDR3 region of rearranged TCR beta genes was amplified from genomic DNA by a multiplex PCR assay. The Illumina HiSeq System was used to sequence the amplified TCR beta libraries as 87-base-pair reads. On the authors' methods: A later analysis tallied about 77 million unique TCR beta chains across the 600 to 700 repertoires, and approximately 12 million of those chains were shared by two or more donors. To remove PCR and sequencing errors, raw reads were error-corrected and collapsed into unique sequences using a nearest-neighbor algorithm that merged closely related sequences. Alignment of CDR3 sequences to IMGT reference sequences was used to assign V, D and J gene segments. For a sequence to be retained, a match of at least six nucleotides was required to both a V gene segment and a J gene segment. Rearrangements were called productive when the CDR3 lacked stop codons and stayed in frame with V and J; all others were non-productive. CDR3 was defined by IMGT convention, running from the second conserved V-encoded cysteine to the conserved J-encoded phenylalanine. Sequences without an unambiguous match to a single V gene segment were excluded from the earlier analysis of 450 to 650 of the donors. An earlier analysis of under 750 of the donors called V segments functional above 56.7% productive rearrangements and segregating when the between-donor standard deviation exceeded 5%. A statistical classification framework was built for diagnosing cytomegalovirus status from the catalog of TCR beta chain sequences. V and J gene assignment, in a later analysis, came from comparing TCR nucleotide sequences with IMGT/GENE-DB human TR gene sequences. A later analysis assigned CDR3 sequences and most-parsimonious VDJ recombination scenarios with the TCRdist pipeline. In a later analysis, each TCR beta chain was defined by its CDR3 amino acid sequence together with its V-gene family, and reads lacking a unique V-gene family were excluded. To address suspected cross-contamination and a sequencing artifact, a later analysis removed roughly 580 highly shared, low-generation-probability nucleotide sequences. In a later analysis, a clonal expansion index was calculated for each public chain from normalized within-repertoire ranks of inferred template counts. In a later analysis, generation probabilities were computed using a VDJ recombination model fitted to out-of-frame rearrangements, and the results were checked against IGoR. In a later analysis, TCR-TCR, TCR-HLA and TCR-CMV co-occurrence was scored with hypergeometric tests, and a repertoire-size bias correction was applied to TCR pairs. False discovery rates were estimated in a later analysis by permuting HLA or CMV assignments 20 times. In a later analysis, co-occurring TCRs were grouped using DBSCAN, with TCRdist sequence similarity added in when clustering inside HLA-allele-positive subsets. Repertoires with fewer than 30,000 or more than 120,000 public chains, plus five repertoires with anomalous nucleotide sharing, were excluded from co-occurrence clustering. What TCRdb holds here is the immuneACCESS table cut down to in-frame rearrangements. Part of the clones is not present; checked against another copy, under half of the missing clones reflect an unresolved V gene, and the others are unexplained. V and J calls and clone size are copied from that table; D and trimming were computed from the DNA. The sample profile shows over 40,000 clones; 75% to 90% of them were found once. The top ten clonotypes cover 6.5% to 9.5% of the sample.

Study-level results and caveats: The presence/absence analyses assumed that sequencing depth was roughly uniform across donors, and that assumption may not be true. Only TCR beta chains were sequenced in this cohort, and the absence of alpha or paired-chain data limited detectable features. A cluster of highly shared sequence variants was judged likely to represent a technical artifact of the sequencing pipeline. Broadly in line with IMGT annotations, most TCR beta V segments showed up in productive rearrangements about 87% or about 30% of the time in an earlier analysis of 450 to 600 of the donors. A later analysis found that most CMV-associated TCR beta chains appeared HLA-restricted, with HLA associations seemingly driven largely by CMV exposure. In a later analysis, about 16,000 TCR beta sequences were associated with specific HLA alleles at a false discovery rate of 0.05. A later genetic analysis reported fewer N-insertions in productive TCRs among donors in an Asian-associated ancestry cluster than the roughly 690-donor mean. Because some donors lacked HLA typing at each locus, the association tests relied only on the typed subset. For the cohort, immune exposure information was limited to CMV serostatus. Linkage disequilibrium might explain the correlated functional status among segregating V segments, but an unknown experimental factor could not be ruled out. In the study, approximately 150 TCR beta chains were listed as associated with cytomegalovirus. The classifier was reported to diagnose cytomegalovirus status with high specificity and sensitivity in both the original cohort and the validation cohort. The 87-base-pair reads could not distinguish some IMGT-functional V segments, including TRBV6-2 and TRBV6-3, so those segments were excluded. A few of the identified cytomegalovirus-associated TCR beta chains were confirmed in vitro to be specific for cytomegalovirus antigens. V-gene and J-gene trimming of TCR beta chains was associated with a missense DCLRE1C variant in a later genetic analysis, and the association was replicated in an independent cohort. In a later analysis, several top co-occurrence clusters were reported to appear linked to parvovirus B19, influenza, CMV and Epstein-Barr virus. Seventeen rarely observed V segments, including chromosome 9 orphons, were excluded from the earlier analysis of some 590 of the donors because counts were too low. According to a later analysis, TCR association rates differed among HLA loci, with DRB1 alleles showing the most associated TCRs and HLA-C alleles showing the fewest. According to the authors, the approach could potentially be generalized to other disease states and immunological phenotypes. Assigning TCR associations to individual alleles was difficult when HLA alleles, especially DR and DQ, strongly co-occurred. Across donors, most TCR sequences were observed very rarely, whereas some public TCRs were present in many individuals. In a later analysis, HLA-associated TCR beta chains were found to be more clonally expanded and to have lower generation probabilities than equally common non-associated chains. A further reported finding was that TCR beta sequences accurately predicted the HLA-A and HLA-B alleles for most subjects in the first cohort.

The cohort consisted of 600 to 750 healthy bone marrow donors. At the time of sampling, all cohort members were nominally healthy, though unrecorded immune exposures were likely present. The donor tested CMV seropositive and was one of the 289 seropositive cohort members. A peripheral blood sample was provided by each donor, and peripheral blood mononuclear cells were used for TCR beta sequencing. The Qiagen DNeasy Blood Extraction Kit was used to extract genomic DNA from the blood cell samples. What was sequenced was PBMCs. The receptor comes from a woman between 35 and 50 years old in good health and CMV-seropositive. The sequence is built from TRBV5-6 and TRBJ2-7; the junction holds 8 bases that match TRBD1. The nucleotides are TGTGCCAGCAGCCGGGACAGGTTCTACGAGCAGTACTTC. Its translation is CASSRDRFYEQYF. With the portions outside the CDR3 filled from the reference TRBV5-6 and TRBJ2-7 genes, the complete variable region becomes DAGVTQSPTHLIKTRGQQVTLRCSPKSGHDTVSWYQQALGQGPQFIFQYYEEEERQRGNFPDRFSGHQFPNYSSELNVNALLLGDSALYLCASSRDRFYEQYFGPGTRLTVT.